This TCR beta chain emerged from a study of blood T cell repertoires in COVID-19. Generated by immunoSEQ multiplex PCR, the TCRdb table keeps only in-frame clones and is missing some. The sample holds about 170,000 clones, about 80% seen once. Sequencing used peripheral blood. This receptor was taken from an elderly woman with acute or convalescent COVID-19.

The chain's CDR3 is CASSQDLGYTGGSTGELFF. The DNA of the CDR3 is TGTGCCAGCAGCCAAGATCTTGGGTATACGGGAGGTTCCACCGGGGAGCTGTTTTTT. The genes are TRBV3-1 (or the pseudogene TRBV3-2) and TRBJ2-2, with 7 bases fitting TRBD2. Germline values: CDR1 LGHDT, CDR2 YNNKEL (reference sequence). The CDR3 consists of 19 residues. J gave up 4 bases and V 0 bases, and 14 bases lay outside the gene matches.